This paragraph covers one T cell receptor beta chain sequence. The antigen is not known. Rectal tissue came from one to two pinch biopsies taken at colonoscopy. No immunosuppressive drugs were given to ulcerative colitis patients before diagnostic colonoscopy. This record comes from a study of pediatric ulcerative colitis. The CDR3 totals 14 residues. From germline, CDR1 is LNHDA and CDR2 SQIVND (reference sequence). The ends were cut back, 2 bases at V and 11 bases at J, with 15 bases in the middle. Regarding the study as a whole: Blood-derived T cells may be present in rectal pinch biopsies.

TCRdb keeps only in-frame clones here, not all; method: immunoSEQ multiplex PCR. The sample consists of about 35,000 clones, roughly 81% of them appearing once. This chain connects TRBV19 to TRBJ1-4, with D maybe TRBD1 (6 bases). Specimen: gut tissue. This TCR came from a boy aged 5-17 years with mild ulcerative colitis. The CDR3 DNA reads as TGTGCCAGTAGTATAATCTGGCTAACAGGGAAACTGTTTTTT. It specifies CASSIIWLTGKLFF.